One and the same sample provided the 23 T cell receptor beta chains below, sequenced in a study of CD8 T cells in Susac syndrome. RNA, at about 0.5 to 1 ug, was reverse transcribed with random hexamers. TCRdb passed the immunoSEQ multiplex PCR reads through MiXCR, listing each CDR3 protein once. The sample lists around 280,000 distinct CDR3 sequences; 92% were seen once. The sample comprised CD4+ T cells from PBMCs. Receptor source: a human donor with multiple sclerosis.

This clonotype was detected only once. CDR3 in amino acids: CASGPQGGGNQPQHF. CDR3 nucleotides: TGTGCCAGCGGACCACAGGGCGGAGGCAATCAGCCCCAGCATTTT. The chain links TRBV7-2 to TRBJ1-5, with D possibly being TRBD1 (6 bases). The CDR3 sequence is 15 residues long. Per the germline V gene, CDR1 is SGHTA and CDR2 is FQGNSA. The V end was cut by 8 bases, the J end by 2 bases, with 16 bases between.

The chain is built from TRBV19 and TRBJ2-1; TRBD1 matches 9 bases. The V gene end was trimmed by 3 bases and the J gene end by 4 bases; junction bases not matched to a gene: 4. This CDR3 has 15 residues. In germline, CDR1 is LNHDA, CDR2 SQIVND (reference sequence). CDR3: CASSIGDRVYNEQFF. For the CDR3, the DNA is TGTGCCAGTAGTATTGGGGACAGGGTGTACAATGAGCAGTTCTTC.

This clonotype is a singleton in its sample. The chain couples TRBV7-2 to TRBJ2-4; no definite D call. CDR1 and CDR2 (germline): SGHTA, FQGNSA. This CDR3 comprises 14 residues. The ends were cut back, 3 bases at V and 0 bases at J, with 6 bases in the middle. The CDR3 is CASSFGLAKNIQYF. The DNA of the CDR3 is TGTGCCAGCAGCTTTGGGCTAGCCAAAAACATTCAGTACTTC.

The V call is TRBV3-1, the J call TRBJ2-2; no clear D. CDR3 length: 13 residues. Germline V gene data show CDR1 as LGHDT and CDR2 as YNNKEL (reference sequence). V was pared by 6 bases and J by 4 bases, with 9 bases between. The CDR3 DNA reads as TGTGCCAGCAGGCCCCGTGGCACCGGGGAGCTGTTTTTT. Translating it yields CASRPRGTGELFF.

The chain combines TRBV6-5 with TRBJ2-7; 10 bases agree with TRBD2. Germline lookup yields CDR1 MNHEY and CDR2 SVGAGI. This CDR3 is built from 15 residues. V gave up 6 bases and J gave up 3 bases; unmatched junction bases: 8. CDR3 sequence reads: CASSRPSGGNYEQYF. The DNA for the CDR3 is TGTGCCAGCAGCCGTCCTAGCGGGGGAAACTACGAGCAGTACTTC.

The V call is TRBV6-1, the J call TRBJ1-2; weak D call: TRBD1 (5 bases). With 7 bases removed from V and 4 bases from J, the gap between germline ends came to 19 bases. This CDR3 is built from 15 residues. Looked up from germline, CDR1 is MNHNS and CDR2 is SASEGT. CDR3 amino acids: CASTRPEGAIYGYTF. Written as DNA, the CDR3 is TGTGCCAGCACCCGGCCGGAAGGGGCAATCTATGGCTACACCTTC.

The chain joins TRBV12-3 or TRBV12-4 to TRBJ2-7, with 10 bases lining up with TRBD2. CDR3 size: 17 residues. With 6 bases clipped from V and 7 bases from J, the junction kept 18 bases outside the gene matches. The CDR3 loop reads CASRKGLAEPRMDEQYF. CDR3 nucleotides: TGTGCCAGCAGAAAAGGACTAGCGGAGCCCCGGATGGATGAGCAGTACTTC.

Only one count was recorded for this clonotype. The rearrangement links TRBV3-1 to TRBJ1-6; 7 bases fit TRBD1. Germline CDR1 is LGHDT and CDR2 is YNNKEL (reference sequence). V gave up 1 base and J gave up 9 bases; unmatched junction bases: 6. The CDR3 runs 15 residues. The CDR3 sequence: CASSQVGGFTSPLHF. In DNA, the CDR3 is TGTGCCAGCAGCCAAGTAGGGGGCTTCACTTCACCCCTCCACTTT.

The chain employs TRBV14 and TRBJ2-1; no firm D call. V lost 1 base and J 0 bases, leaving 16 bases between the germline ends. CDR3 length: 18 residues. Germline V gene sequence: CDR1 SGHDN, CDR2 FVKESK. The CDR3 reads CASSQGGERASSYNEQFF. CDR3 in DNA: TGTGCCAGCAGCCAAGGAGGTGAGCGTGCGAGCTCCTACAATGAGCAGTTCTTC.

The chain carries TRBV2 and TRBJ2-1; D unresolved. There are 15 residues in the CDR3. V dropped 7 bases and J dropped 5 bases, with 18 bases sitting between them. Germline CDR1 reads SNHLY; CDR2 reads FYNNEI. CDR3: CASTSSGSLNNEQFF. For the CDR3, the DNA is TGTGCCAGCACTTCGTCAGGATCATTAAACAATGAGCAGTTCTTC.

This clonotype has a single count. The CDR3 DNA follows: TGCAGTGCCTACTCCGGGGGCTCCTACGAGCAGTACTTC. Amino acids: CSAYSGGSYEQYF. The chain is built from TRBV20-1 and TRBJ2-7; a weak D match, TRBD2 (6 bases). Germline V gene data show CDR1 as DFQATT and CDR2 as SNEGSKA (reference sequence). The CDR3 contains 13 residues. The V end lost 6 bases, the J end lost 0 bases, and 12 bases lay between the germline ends.

The V and J genes are TRBV12-3 or TRBV12-4 and TRBJ2-4; TRBD1 is a possible D gene (6 bases). This CDR3 is built from 15 residues. Trimming shortened V by 7 bases and J by 1 base, and 14 bases separated the two germline ends. CDR3 loop: CASTSWGQAKNIQYF. CDR3 sequence (DNA): TGTGCCAGCACCTCCTGGGGGCAGGCCAAAAACATTCAGTACTTC.

The chain joins TRBV23-1 to TRBJ2-7, with TRBD1 matching 8 bases. TRBV23-1 carries the ORF label, with uncertain function. The CDR3 spans 13 residues. V shed 7 bases, J shed 5 bases, and the junction held 7 bases outside the gene matches. The CDR3 DNA follows: TGCGCCAGCAACAGGACAGGGTTCGACGAGCAGTACTTC. This gives the protein CASNRTGFDEQYF.

This clonotype was recorded only once. The CDR3 protein is CASSLDTDQPQHF. As DNA, the CDR3 is TGCGCCAGCAGCTTGGACACCGATCAGCCCCAGCATTTT. The genes are TRBV5-1 and TRBJ1-5; D is uncertain. Trimming shortened V by 0 bases and J by 5 bases, and 6 bases separated the two germline ends. The CDR3 covers 13 residues. CDR1 is SGHRS, CDR2 YFSETQ, per germline.

The J gene is TRBJ2-2, the V gene TRBV9, with D perhaps TRBD2 (5 bases). The CDR3 length is 16 residues. Germline values: CDR1 SGDLS, CDR2 YYNGEE. V lost 0 bases to trimming and J lost 2 bases, with 11 bases between them. In DNA, the CDR3 is TGTGCCAGCAGCGTAGGAGGGCTAGATAACACCGGGGAGCTGTTTTTT. Protein product: CASSVGGLDNTGELFF.

This clonotype is a singleton in its sample. The V and J genes are TRBV5-1 and TRBJ1-5, with D perhaps TRBD1 (6 bases). V lost 0 bases to trimming and J lost 5 bases, with 9 bases between them. This CDR3 region has 14 residues. CDR1 and CDR2 from the germline V gene are SGHRS and YFSETQ. The CDR3 here is CASSLAGEDQPQHF. The CDR3 bases are TGCGCCAGCAGCTTGGCAGGGGAGGATCAGCCCCAGCATTTT.

This chain links TRBV7-2 with TRBJ2-4, with 8 bases lining up with TRBD1. In germline, CDR1 is SGHTA, CDR2 FQGNSA. The length of the CDR3 is 15 residues. Trimming cost V 1 base and J 4 bases; bases outside gene matches: 3. The CDR3 reads CASSLVGDRKNIQYF. CDR3 bases: TGTGCCAGCAGCTTAGTAGGGGACAGGAAAAACATTCAGTACTTC.

The gene calls are TRBV18 and TRBJ2-1, with TRBD2 identical over 7 bases. This CDR3 spans 16 amino acids. Germline-derived CDR1 and CDR2 are KGHSH and LQKENI. With 2 bases clipped from V and 1 base from J, the junction kept 5 bases outside the gene matches. CDR3 in amino acids: CASSPFSSGSYNEQFF. The CDR3 region has the DNA TGTGCCAGCTCACCATTTTCTAGCGGTTCCTACAATGAGCAGTTCTTC.

V usage is TRBV12-3 or TRBV12-4 and J usage is TRBJ2-1; maybe TRBD2 (5 bases). Trimming cost V 5 bases and J 13 bases, with 21 bases left between them. The CDR3 is 14 amino acids. CDR3 sequence (DNA): TGTGCCAGCAGTAAAGGGAGATCAGGAACCCCACAGTTCTTC. It is translated as CASSKGRSGTPQFF.

The chain combines TRBV3-1 with TRBJ1-1; D is undetermined. This CDR3 is built from 15 residues. The germline gives CDR1 LGHDT, CDR2 YNNKEL (reference sequence). The ends were cut back, 4 bases at V and 6 bases at J, with 18 bases in the middle. The CDR3 is CASSPPWTREPEAFF. In DNA, the CDR3 is TGTGCCAGCAGCCCCCCCTGGACCCGCGAGCCTGAAGCTTTCTTT.

The chain is built from TRBV3-1 and TRBJ1-2; D remains unclear. From germline, CDR1 is LGHDT and CDR2 YNNKEL (reference sequence). The V end was cut by 2 bases, the J end by 3 bases, with 4 bases between. This CDR3 comprises 12 residues. CDR3 nucleotide sequence: TGTGCCAGCAGCCAAAGACACTATGGCTACACCTTC. This encodes CASSQRHYGYTF.

The V and J genes are TRBV29-1 and TRBJ2-3, with 10 nucleotides matching TRBD1. Looked up from germline, CDR1 is SQVTM and CDR2 is ANQGSEA. This CDR3 spans 14 amino acids. Trimming removed 6 bases from V and 0 bases from J; junction bases left unmatched: 3. The CDR3 nucleotides read TGCAGCGTAGGGACAGGGGCTAGCACAGATACGCAGTATTTT. It encodes CSVGTGASTDTQYF.

The chain recombines TRBV7-2 with TRBJ2-2; a weak D match, TRBD1 (6 bases). Trimming left V 5 bases short and J 5 bases short, with 15 bases between. The CDR3 has 15 amino acids. CDR1 and CDR2 from the germline V gene are SGHTA and FQGNSA. The CDR3 sequence: CASSTPYRATGELFF. The CDR3 nucleotides read TGTGCCAGCAGCACTCCCTACAGGGCGACCGGGGAGCTGTTTTTT.